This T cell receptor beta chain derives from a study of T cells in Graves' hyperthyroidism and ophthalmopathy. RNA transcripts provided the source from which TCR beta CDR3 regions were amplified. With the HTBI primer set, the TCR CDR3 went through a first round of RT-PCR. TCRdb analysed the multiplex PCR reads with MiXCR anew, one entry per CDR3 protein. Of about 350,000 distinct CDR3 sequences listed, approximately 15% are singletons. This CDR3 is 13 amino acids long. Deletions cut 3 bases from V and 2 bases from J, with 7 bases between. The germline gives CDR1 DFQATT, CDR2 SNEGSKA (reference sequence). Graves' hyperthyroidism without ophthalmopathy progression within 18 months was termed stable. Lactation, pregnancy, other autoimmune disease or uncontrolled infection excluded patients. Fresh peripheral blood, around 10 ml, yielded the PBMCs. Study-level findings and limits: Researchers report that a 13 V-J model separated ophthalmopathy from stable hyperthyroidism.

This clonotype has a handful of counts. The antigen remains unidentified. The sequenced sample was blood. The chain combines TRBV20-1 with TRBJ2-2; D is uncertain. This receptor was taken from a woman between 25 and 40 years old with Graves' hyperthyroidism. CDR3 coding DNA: TGCAGTGCTAGTAATGGAAACACCGGGGAGCTGTTTTTT. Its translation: CSASNGNTGELFF.